A single sample gave rise to the 27 T cell receptor beta chains below, sequenced in a study of T cell changes during pregnancy in multiple sclerosis. The table came from immunoSEQ multiplex PCR; TCRdb's copy has only in-frame clones and leaves some out. The sample yields 50,000 to 80,000 clones, roughly nine tenths seen once. Sequenced material: CD8+ T cells from peripheral blood mononuclear cells, taken before pregnancy. The source is a female donor with multiple sclerosis, enrolled in a pregnancy study.

The chain recombines TRBV4-2 with TRBJ1-5; 7 nucleotides line up with TRBD1. Trimming removed 0 bases from V and 6 bases from J; junction bases left unmatched: 5. The CDR3 extends over 15 amino acids. Germline-derived CDR1 and CDR2 are LGHNA and YNFKEQ. DNA for the CDR3: TGTGCCAGCAGCCAAGAATCAGGGGGTAGTCAGCCCCAGCATTTT. Translation gives CASSQESGGSQPQHF.

The CDR3 coding sequence is TGTGCCAGCAGCTCCCGGGTCGGCCCTAACTACGAGCAGTACTTC. As protein: CASSSRVGPNYEQYF. J is TRBJ2-7 and V is TRBV7-2; unclear D gene. The germline V gene has CDR1 SGHTA and CDR2 FQGNSA. This CDR3 comprises 15 residues. V gave up 4 bases and J gave up 3 bases, with 16 bases separating them. Filled out from reference TRBV7-2 and TRBJ2-7, the complete variable domain reads GAGVSQSPSNKVTEKGKDVELRCDPISGHTALYWYRQSLGQGLEFLIYFQGNSAPDKSGLPSDRFSAERTGGSVSTLTIQRTQQEDSAVYLCASSSRVGPNYEQYFGPGTRLTVT.

The chain carries TRBV6-1 and TRBJ1-5; D call uncertain. Germline values: CDR1 MNHNS, CDR2 SASEGT. Deletions cut 1 base from V and 3 bases from J, with 10 bases between. The CDR3 contains 15 residues. CDR3 amino acids: CASSEVSSTNQPQHF. The CDR3 nucleotides read TGTGCCAGCAGTGAAGTTTCCTCTACCAATCAGCCCCAGCATTTT.

This rearrangement joins TRBV19 to TRBJ1-4; TRBD1 matches at 11 bases. The junction had 3 bases not matched to a gene; V was cut back by 3 bases and J by 6 bases. The CDR3 has 15 amino acids. Germline CDR1 LNHDA, CDR2 SQIVND (reference sequence). The CDR3: CASSMDRGQDEKLFF. DNA of the CDR3: TGTGCCAGTAGTATGGACAGGGGGCAGGATGAAAAACTGTTTTTT.

Concerning this clone: The same CDR3 can be traced to other DNA sequences in this sample. The chain couples TRBV19 to TRBJ2-7, with TRBD1 matching over 9 bases. This CDR3 is 14 amino acids long. Germline V gene data show CDR1 as LNHDA and CDR2 as SQIVND (reference sequence). The V gene end was trimmed by 6 bases and the J gene end by 3 bases; junction bases not matched to a gene: 6. The CDR3 coding sequence is TGTGCCAGTAGCGCGGGACAGGGTGGCTACGAGCAGTACTTC. Translated: CASSAGQGGYEQYF. Drawing the rest from reference TRBV19 and TRBJ2-7, the complete variable domain is DGGITQSPKYLFRKEGQNVTLSCEQNLNHDAMYWYRQDPGQGLRLIYYSQIVNDFQKGDIAEGYSVSREKKESFPLTVTSAQKNPTAFYLCASSAGQGGYEQYFGPGTRLTVT.

This chain connects TRBV4-1 to TRBJ2-7, with D perhaps matching TRBD2 (6 bases). The V gene lost 2 bases and the J gene lost 2 bases, with 13 bases spanning the gap. This CDR3 is 15 amino acids long. From germline, CDR1 is MGHRA and CDR2 YSYEKL. The CDR3 sequence: CASSQLERAPYEQYF. The CDR3 DNA is TGCGCCAGCAGCCAATTAGAGCGGGCGCCCTACGAGCAGTACTTC.

The CDR3 protein is CASSFMTGDYEQYF. The CDR3 DNA follows: TGTGCCAGCAGTTTCATGACAGGGGACTACGAGCAGTACTTC. The V gene is TRBV27, the J gene TRBJ2-7, with 8 bases identical to TRBD1. Germline V CDR1 and CDR2: MNHEY, SMNVEV (reference sequence). Trimming took 3 bases from V and 3 from J; bases not matched to a gene: 4. This CDR3 is built from 14 residues.

The V call is TRBV4-1, the J call TRBJ2-2, with D maybe TRBD1 (5 bases). The germline V gene has CDR1 MGHRA and CDR2 YSYEKL. V was pared by 1 base and J by 3 bases, with 9 bases between. The CDR3 covers 15 residues. The CDR3 is CASSQGGLYTGELFF. The CDR3 DNA sequence: TGCGCCAGCAGCCAAGGGGGCTTGTACACCGGGGAGCTGTTTTTT.

This sequence joins TRBV9 and TRBJ2-5; the match to TRBD2 covers 7 bases. V lost 4 bases to trimming and J lost 6 bases; unmatched junction nucleotides: 12. The CDR3 sequence is 15 residues long. Germline CDR1 and CDR2: SGDLS and YYNGEE. CDR3 coding DNA: TGTGCCAGCAGCCCCCGGGGAGGGCCCCGACAGACCCAGTACTTC. This translates into CASSPRGGPRQTQYF.

The J gene is TRBJ2-2, the V gene TRBV7-3; 8 positions match TRBD1. Trimming took 4 bases from V and 1 from J; bases not matched to a gene: 5. CDR3 size: 16 residues. Germline CDR1 reads SGHTA; CDR2 reads FQGTGA. For the CDR3, the DNA is TGTGCCAGCAGCTCTACCGGGACAGGGAACACCGGGGAGCTGTTTTTT. Its translation is CASSSTGTGNTGELFF.

The chain carries TRBV5-6 and TRBJ1-1; D is undetermined. The germline V and J ends were trimmed by 0 bases and 1 base, with 7 bases remaining between them. Germline CDR1 is SGHDT and CDR2 is YYEEEE. The length of the CDR3 is 14 residues. The CDR3 DNA follows: TGTGCCAGCAGCTTGGCAGGTGGGAACACTGAAGCTTTCTTT. This gives the protein CASSLAGGNTEAFF.

This chain uses TRBV25-1 with TRBJ2-1; D unclear. Germline V lookup: CDR1 MGHDK, CDR2 SYGVNS. The ends were cut back, 0 bases at V and 7 bases at J, with 7 bases in the middle. The CDR3 spans 13 residues. CDR3 residues: CASSEYKRNEQFF. The CDR3, as DNA: TGTGCCAGCAGTGAATATAAGCGAAATGAGCAGTTCTTC.

The gene calls are TRBV7-8 and TRBJ1-1; 7 bases fit TRBD1. V lost 8 bases and J lost 4; bases outside the gene matches: 10. Germline values: CDR1 SGHVS, CDR2 FQNEAQ. The CDR3 runs 14 residues. CDR3: CASGRQGGGTEAFF. The CDR3 region has the DNA TGTGCCAGCGGTAGACAGGGCGGAGGCACTGAAGCTTTCTTT.

J is TRBJ2-5 and V is TRBV6-1; 14 bases agree with TRBD2. This CDR3 spans 18 amino acids. The germline gives CDR1 MNHNS, CDR2 SASEGT. Trimming took 3 bases from V and 0 from J; bases not matched to a gene: 6. CDR3 nucleotides: TGTGCCAGCAGTGAGACTAGCGGGGGGGACTTGTACCAAGAGACCCAGTACTTC. Translated, it gives CASSETSGGDLYQETQYF.

V usage is TRBV30 and J usage is TRBJ2-7; D is possibly TRBD1 (5 bases). Germline assignment: CDR1 GTSNPN and CDR2 SVGIG (reference sequence). V was shortened by 4 bases and J by 6 bases, with 16 bases between the two germline ends. The length of the CDR3 is 13 residues. The CDR3 loop is CAWTLTGLGEQYF. The DNA of the CDR3 is TGTGCCTGGACCTTAACAGGATTGGGCGAGCAGTACTTC.

The rearrangement links TRBV7-6 to TRBJ2-3; the match to TRBD2 covers 14 bases. The trim removed 1 base at V and 2 bases at J, leaving 2 bases unmatched. CDR3 length: 17 residues. Germline loops: CDR1 SGHVS, CDR2 FNYEAQ. Written as DNA, the CDR3 is TGTGCCAGCAGCTTAGTGACTAGCGGGGGGGCCACAGATACGCAGTATTTT. It is translated as CASSLVTSGGATDTQYF.

In its sample, this clone was seen once. The V and J genes are TRBV5-6 and TRBJ2-7, with D hard to call. The germline CDR1 and CDR2 sequences are SGHDT and YYEEEE. V lost 0 bases and J 6 bases, leaving 13 bases between the germline ends. This CDR3 contains 14 residues. The CDR3 reads CASSLGHPSSEQYF. The CDR3 DNA reads as TGTGCCAGCAGCTTGGGACACCCCTCGAGCGAGCAGTACTTC.

The J gene is TRBJ2-3, the V gene TRBV2; perhaps TRBD2 as D (7 bases). With 0 bases removed from V and 6 bases from J, the gap between germline ends came to 16 bases. The CDR3 sequence is 16 residues long. From germline, CDR1 is SNHLY and CDR2 FYNNEI. Here the CDR3 DNA reads TGTGCCAGCAGTGAAGCGTTGAGGGGGGGTGGGGATACGCAGTATTTT. Its translation is CASSEALRGGGDTQYF.

The V and J genes are TRBV5-1 and TRBJ2-7; 8 nucleotides match TRBD2. The V gene end was trimmed by 0 bases and the J gene end by 1 base; junction bases not matched to a gene: 3. CDR1 is SGHRS and CDR2 is YFSETQ in the germline V gene. The CDR3 covers 15 residues. The CDR3 DNA reads TGCGCCAGCAGCTTGGGACTAGCGAATTCCTACGAGCAGTACTTC. It yields the protein CASSLGLANSYEQYF.

This clone came up a few times. V usage is TRBV13 and J usage is TRBJ1-1, with 9 bases that match TRBD1. The ends lost 5 bases at V and 11 bases at J; junction bases unmatched: 6. The germline V gene encodes CDR1 PRHDT and CDR2 FYEKMQ (reference sequence). The CDR3 extends over 12 amino acids. The CDR3 reads CASSDGTGMAFF. The CDR3 DNA reads TGTGCCAGCAGCGACGGGACAGGGATGGCTTTCTTT.

The gene calls are TRBV2 and TRBJ1-1; no definite D call. Germline V lookup: CDR1 SNHLY, CDR2 FYNNEI. The CDR3 totals 15 residues. Trimming took off 1 base at V and 0 bases at J, with 9 bases between the two ends. The CDR3 nucleotides are TGTGCCAGCAGTGAAGAACAAGTCATGAACACTGAAGCTTTCTTT. Residues: CASSEEQVMNTEAFF.

The V call is TRBV9, the J call TRBJ1-6; 7 nucleotides agree with TRBD1. The CDR3 is 15 residues long. After removal of 0 bases from V and 7 bases from J, the junction contained 4 bases not matched to a gene. Per the germline V gene, CDR1 is SGDLS and CDR2 is YYNGEE. This CDR3 reads CASSVVGTENSPLHF. The CDR3 DNA sequence: TGTGCCAGCAGCGTAGTGGGGACAGAAAATTCACCCCTCCACTTT.

The chain employs TRBV11-2 and TRBJ2-2; maybe TRBD1 (6 bases). Germline loops: CDR1 SGHAT, CDR2 FQNNGV. V was pared by 0 bases and J by 0 bases, with 11 bases between. This CDR3 has 17 amino acids. CDR3 in amino acids: CASSLESTGSNTGELFF. CDR3 bases: TGTGCCAGCAGCTTAGAATCGACAGGTTCGAACACCGGGGAGCTGTTTTTT. The full variable domain, with the rest looked up from reference TRBV11-2 and TRBJ2-2, is EAGVAQSPRYKIIEKRQSVAFWCNPISGHATLYWYQQILGQGPKLLIQFQNNGVVDDSQLPKDRFSAERLKGVDSTLKIQPAKLEDSAVYLCASSLESTGSNTGELFFGEGSRLTVL.

This clone was found once. One end of the junction is discordant with germline, which a read error may explain. The rearrangement uses TRBV19 and TRBJ1-4; D perhaps matches TRBD1 (6 bases). Germline values: CDR1 LNHDA, CDR2 SQIVND (reference sequence). The CDR3 is made up of 17 amino acids. The CDR3 loop reads CASSIVGTSIVSEKLFF. Here the CDR3 DNA reads TGTGCCAGCAGTATAGTCGGGACATCGATCGTCTCAGAAAAACTGTTTTTT. The full variable domain, in which reference TRBV19 and TRBJ1-4 provide the parts outside the CDR3, is DGGITQSPKYLFRKEGQNVTLSCEQNLNHDAMYWYRQDPGQGLRLIYYSQIVNDFQKGDIAEGYSVSREKKESFPLTVTSAQKNPTAFYLCASSIVGTSIVSEKLFFGSGTQLSVL.

This clone was seen just once. This chain connects TRBV4-1 to TRBJ2-5; maybe TRBD1 (6 bases). V lost 2 bases and J 1 base, leaving 14 bases between the germline ends. The germline V gene encodes CDR1 MGHRA and CDR2 YSYEKL. The CDR3 sequence is 16 residues long. The CDR3 DNA is TGCGCCAGCAGCCAACTGGGGGCCGGGATCCAAGAGACCCAGTACTTC. Amino acid sequence: CASSQLGAGIQETQYF.

This clone was seen a single time. This chain connects TRBV29-1 to TRBJ2-1; possible D gene TRBD1, 6 bases. CDR1 SQVTM and CDR2 ANQGSEA come from the germline V gene. The germline V and J ends were trimmed by 0 bases and 0 bases, with 15 bases remaining between them. The CDR3 is 17 residues long. DNA of the CDR3: TGCAGCGTTGAAGATGTCACAGGGCTAAGCTCCTACAATGAGCAGTTCTTC. It yields the protein CSVEDVTGLSSYNEQFF.

This clone was recorded once. The chain recombines TRBV19 with TRBJ1-1; no clear D gene. Germline V gives CDR1 LNHDA, CDR2 SQIVND (reference sequence). This CDR3 spans 14 amino acids. Deletions cut 0 bases from V and 11 bases from J, with 16 bases between. The CDR3 spells CASSIDLVTVDAFF. For the CDR3, the DNA is TGTGCCAGTAGTATAGATCTGGTTACAGTCGATGCTTTCTTT.